This TCR beta chain was sequenced in a study of T-cell memory formation after mild COVID-19. Overall study: Largely, TCR clusters stayed within a single donor. Study results and limitations: Contracting CD4+ clones lay largely in CM and EM, with CD8+ ones residing in EMRA. Later expanders leaned CD4+, whereas clones that contracted between day 15 and 85 were balanced CD4/CD8.

5'RACE primed from the constant segment yielded TCR alpha and TCR beta cDNA libraries bearing sample barcodes and UMIs. TCRdb analysed the 5' RACE reads with MiXCR anew, one entry per CDR3 protein. Altogether some 320,000 distinct CDR3 sequences are present, approximately 15% being singletons, with the ten largest covering 20% to 25%. For this clonotype: Its antigen remains unknown.

The source is a man younger than 35 who had mild COVID-19 (a few samples of this study predate the infection). Cell type and time point are not known. Sequencing input: PBMCs or a T cell subset sorted from them (not recorded which).

DNA for the CDR3: TGTGCCAGCAGCCTTACGGGACAGGGTAACTATGGCTACACCTTC. As protein: CASSLTGQGNYGYTF. V and J are TRBV3-1 and TRBJ1-2; 9 bases match TRBD1. Trimming took 4 bases from V and 1 from J; bases not matched to a gene: 4. This CDR3 contains 15 residues. Germline CDR1 and CDR2: LGHDT and YNNKEL (reference sequence).